Following are 15 T cell receptor beta chains from one sample sequenced in a study of T cells in Graves' hyperthyroidism and ophthalmopathy. TCR beta CDR3 regions were amplified from RNA. The TCR CDR3 first-round RT-PCR relied on the HTBI primer set. From the multiplex PCR reads, TCRdb called clonotypes with MiXCR, one entry per CDR3 protein. The sample records roughly 400,000 distinct CDR3 sequences, 15% to 18% being singletons. Sequencing used blood. These TCRs come from a woman aged 18-29 years with Graves' hyperthyroidism that later progressed to Graves' ophthalmopathy.

This clonotype was counted at least ten times. The chain links TRBV6-2 or TRBV6-3 to TRBJ2-7; possible D gene TRBD2, 6 bases. The CDR3 totals 16 residues. The V and J ends lost 6 bases and 3 bases respectively, with 21 bases between them. CDR1 MNHEY and CDR2 SVGEGT come from the germline V gene. Here the CDR3 DNA reads TGTGCCAGCAGGCTATCCCCTTTAGCGGACCGCTACGAGCAGTACTTC. Translated, it gives CASRLSPLADRYEQYF.

This clonotype was counted only a few times. The conserved final phenylalanine or tryptophan is absent from the CDR3, which likely points to a read error. V is TRBV27 and J is TRBJ1-1; 8 bases align to TRBD1. This CDR3 comprises 14 residues. Germline V gene data show CDR1 as MNHEY and CDR2 as SMNVEV (reference sequence). Losses at the gene ends were 6 bases for V and 0 bases for J; bases not matched to a gene: 3. The CDR3 nucleotides are TGTGCCAGCAGAAAGGACAGGGTGAACACTGAAGCTTTCCTT. It encodes CASRKDRVNTEAFL.

The sample holds many counts of this clonotype. The rearrangement links TRBV20-1 to TRBJ2-2; D is perhaps TRBD2 (5 bases). The CDR3 covers 16 residues. Germline V CDR1 and CDR2: DFQATT, SNEGSKA (reference sequence). The V and J ends lost 3 bases and 0 bases respectively, with 14 bases between them. The CDR3 DNA reads as TGCAGTGCTAGTAAAGCGGACGGATCGAACACCGGGGAGCTGTTTTTT. Its translation: CSASKADGSNTGELFF.

This clonotype was counted many times. The CDR3 here is CAWSGTYEQYF. CDR3 nucleotide sequence: TGTGCCTGGAGTGGCACCTACGAGCAGTACTTC. The genes are TRBV30 and TRBJ2-7; D is uncertain. Germline values: CDR1 GTSNPN, CDR2 SVGIG (reference sequence). Trimming took 1 base from V and 2 from J, leaving 3 bases between them. The CDR3 has 11 residues.

This clonotype was seen many times. This chain uses TRBV28 with TRBJ2-7; D gene uncertain. The V gene's germline CDR1 is MDHEN and CDR2 SYDVKM. V lost 4 bases to trimming and J lost 8 bases, with 12 bases between them. This CDR3 comprises 12 residues. CDR3 sequence (DNA): TGTGCCAGCAGTTCGGAGTTAGGCCAGCAGTACTTC. Its protein is CASSSELGQQYF.

The table lists this clonotype with many counts. CDR3 in amino acids: CSARDVSGGPFYEQYF. In nucleotides, the CDR3 is TGCAGTGCTAGAGACGTATCGGGAGGGCCGTTTTACGAGCAGTACTTC. V and J are TRBV20-1 and TRBJ2-7, with 8 bases identical to TRBD2. This CDR3 region has 16 residues. With V trimmed by 0 bases and J by 4 bases, 11 bases remained unmatched. CDR1 is DFQATT and CDR2 is SNEGSKA in the germline V gene (reference sequence).

This clonotype has a count of ten or more. The chain is built from TRBV6-2 or TRBV6-3 and TRBJ2-2; D unclear. The V gene lost 2 bases and the J gene lost 4 bases, with 17 bases spanning the gap. There are 17 residues in the CDR3. Germline-derived CDR1 and CDR2 are MNHEY and SVGEGT. The CDR3 DNA reads TGTGCCAGCAGTTACGAGGTTTATTACGGATCCACCGGGGAGCTGTTTTTT. Encoded protein: CASSYEVYYGSTGELFF.

This chain joins TRBV7-2 and TRBJ1-2, with D perhaps TRBD1 (6 bases). CDR3 length: 15 amino acids. CDR1 is SGHTA, CDR2 FQGNSA, per germline. Trimming removed 1 base at V and 0 bases at J, with 9 bases between. The CDR3 spells CASSLDTGTNYGYTF. DNA for the CDR3: TGTGCCAGCAGCTTAGACACAGGGACTAACTATGGCTACACCTTC.

This rearrangement joins TRBV18 to TRBJ2-3; 7 nucleotides align to TRBD1. The CDR3 loop spans 15 amino acids. Germline-derived CDR1 and CDR2 are KGHSH and LQKENI. The trim removed 3 bases at V and 2 bases at J, leaving 5 bases unmatched. The CDR3 protein is CASSPSDRNTDTQYF. The CDR3 DNA sequence: TGTGCCAGCTCACCTTCGGACAGGAACACAGATACGCAGTATTTT. The full variable domain, its missing parts supplied by reference TRBV18 and TRBJ2-3, is NAGVMQNPRHLVRRRGQEARLRCSPMKGHSHVYWYRQLPEEGLKFMVYLQKENIIDESGMPKERFSAEFPKEGPSILRIQQVVRGDSAAYFCASSPSDRNTDTQYFGPGTRLTVL.

This clonotype showed up many times. The CDR3 sequence is CASSLGSPLYNEQFF. As DNA, the CDR3 is TGTGCCAGCAGCTTGGGCAGCCCCTTATACAATGAGCAGTTCTTC. The rearrangement links TRBV5-6 to TRBJ2-1; D ambiguous. Per germline, CDR1 SGHDT and CDR2 YYEEEE. V was trimmed by 0 bases and J by 4 bases, leaving 11 bases between them. The CDR3 is 15 residues long.

This clonotype was counted between two and nine times. The rearrangement joins TRBV20-1 to TRBJ2-2; D is unclear. This CDR3 is 13 amino acids long. Trimming removed 0 bases at V and 1 base at J, with 3 bases between. CDR1 is DFQATT, CDR2 SNEGSKA, per germline (reference sequence). CDR3 sequence reads: CSARELNTGELFF. DNA of the CDR3: TGCAGTGCTAGAGAACTGAACACCGGGGAGCTGTTTTTT.

Regarding this clonotype: Germline is not matched at one junction end, which may reflect a read error. The gene calls are TRBV7-9 and TRBJ2-5; D is unclear. Germline CDR1 is SEHNR and CDR2 is FQNEAQ (reference sequence). The CDR3 is made up of 15 amino acids. CDR3: CASSLSLKQVETRYF. The CDR3 nucleotides read TGTGCCAGCAGCTTATCGTTGAAACAAGTCGAGACCCGGTACTTC.

This clonotype was observed a handful of times. This rearrangement joins TRBV10-3 to TRBJ2-7, with TRBD1 matching 8 bases. J lost 6 bases, V lost 4 bases, and 8 bases had no gene match. The CDR3 consists of 14 residues. Germline lookup yields CDR1 ENHRY and CDR2 SYGVKD. CDR3 coding DNA: TGTGCCATCAGTGTTCAATCCAGGGGGCGCGAGCAGTACTTC. Its translation: CAISVQSRGREQYF.

This clonotype showed up many times. The chain uses TRBV27 and TRBJ2-7, with TRBD2 matching 7 bases. Germline lookup yields CDR1 MNHEY and CDR2 SMNVEV (reference sequence). The length of the CDR3 is 14 residues. The J segment lost 5 bases and the V segment lost 4 bases, leaving 8 bases of the junction unmatched. The DNA of the CDR3 is TGTGCCAGCAGTTCGTCGGCGGGAGCGGACGAGCAGTACTTC. Translated: CASSSSAGADEQYF.

This clonotype came up many times. The chain employs TRBV2 and TRBJ2-5; D unclear. This CDR3 has 14 amino acids. V gave up 6 bases and J gave up 5 bases, with 16 bases separating them. The germline V gene encodes CDR1 SNHLY and CDR2 FYNNEI. CDR3 DNA sequence: TGTGCCAGCAGCACATTGTGGGCTGAGGAGACCCAGTACTTC. Translating gives CASSTLWAEETQYF.